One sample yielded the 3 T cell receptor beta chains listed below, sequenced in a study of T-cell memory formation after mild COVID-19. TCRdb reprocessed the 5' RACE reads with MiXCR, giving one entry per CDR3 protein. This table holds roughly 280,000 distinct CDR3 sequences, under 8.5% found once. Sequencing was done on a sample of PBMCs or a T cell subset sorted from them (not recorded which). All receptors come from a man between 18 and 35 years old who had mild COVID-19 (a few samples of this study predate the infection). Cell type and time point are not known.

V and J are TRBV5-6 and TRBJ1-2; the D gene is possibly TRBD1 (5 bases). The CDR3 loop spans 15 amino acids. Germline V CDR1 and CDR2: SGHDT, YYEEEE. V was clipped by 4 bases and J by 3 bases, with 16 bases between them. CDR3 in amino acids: CASSLSGRGDYGYTF. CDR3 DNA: TGTGCCAGCAGCCTATCGGGGCGCGGGGACTATGGCTACACCTTC.

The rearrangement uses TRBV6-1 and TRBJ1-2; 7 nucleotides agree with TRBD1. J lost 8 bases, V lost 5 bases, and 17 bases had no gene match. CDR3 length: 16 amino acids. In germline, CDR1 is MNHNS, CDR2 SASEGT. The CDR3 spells CASSSRTGGGLAGYTF. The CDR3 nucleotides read TGTGCCAGCAGTTCTCGGACAGGAGGAGGTCTAGCGGGCTACACCTTC.

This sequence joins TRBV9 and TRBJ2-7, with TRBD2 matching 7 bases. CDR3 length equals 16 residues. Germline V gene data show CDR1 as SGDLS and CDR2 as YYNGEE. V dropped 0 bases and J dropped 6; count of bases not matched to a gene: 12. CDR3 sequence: CASSVEESSGWGEQYF. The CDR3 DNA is TGTGCCAGCAGCGTAGAGGAGTCTAGCGGTTGGGGCGAGCAGTACTTC.